This TCR beta chain was captured by sequencing in a study of T cell responses to AZD1222 COVID-19 vaccine. Study at large: Second doses at about 4 or about 12 weeks were pooled.

Study results and limitations: Most donors were white British, females outnumbered males, and clonal diversity was possibly underestimated.

TCRdb's copy holds only in-frame clones and misses some; the assay was immunoSEQ multiplex PCR. The repertoire holds around 110,000 clones, with about 80% as singletons. With regard to this clone: Antigen specificity is unknown.

This CDR3 comprises 16 residues. Germline CDR1 reads MDHEN; CDR2 reads SYDVKM. Trimming stripped 4 bases from V and 2 bases from J, with 15 bases between. The sequence was collected from an adult in good health. The source was peripheral blood, collected on day 0 of AZD1222 vaccination. The rearrangement uses TRBV28 and TRBJ1-3, with D maybe TRBD1 (5 bases). Here the CDR3 DNA reads TGTGCCAGCAGTTCCGCCGGGGGGGAAACTGGAAACACCATATATTTT. Translating it yields CASSSAGGETGNTIYF.